What follows are 20 T cell receptor beta chains derived from one specimen sequenced in a study of cytomegalovirus exposure and HLA in healthy donors. PCR used 60 Vbeta primers and 13 Jbeta primers. Repertoires were generated with immunoSEQ multiplex PCR, while TCRdb's copy carries only in-frame clones and drops some. This sample yields 140,000 to 150,000 clones, of which 75% are seen a single time; 6.5% to 9% belongs to the top ten. Sequences were obtained from PBMCs. The source of these receptors is a man under 40 in good health and CMV-seronegative.

This rearrangement joins TRBV23-1 to TRBJ2-7; a weak D match, TRBD1 (6 bases). TRBV23-1 is an ORF, with its function uncertain. V was cut by 4 bases and J by 6 bases, with 10 bases left in between. The CDR3 spans 12 residues. The CDR3 here is CASSRGLTEQYF. The CDR3 nucleotides are TGCGCCAGCAGTCGGGGGCTTACCGAGCAGTACTTC.

This chain links TRBV11-3 with TRBJ2-5, with D perhaps TRBD2 (5 bases). V was cut by 1 base and J by 4 bases, with 13 bases left in between. CDR1 and CDR2 from the germline V gene are SGHNT and YENEEA. The CDR3 loop spans 15 amino acids. Here the CDR3 reads CASSLGGSEGETQYF. In DNA, the CDR3 is TGTGCCAGCAGCTTAGGAGGGAGCGAGGGAGAGACCCAGTACTTC.

This sequence joins TRBV19 and TRBJ1-2; TRBD1 aligns across 11 bases. V lost 6 bases and J lost 2; bases outside the gene matches: 11. Germline V gene data show CDR1 as LNHDA and CDR2 as SQIVND (reference sequence). The CDR3 is 17 amino acids. This CDR3 is CASRTSTGQGANYGYTF. The CDR3 DNA is TGTGCCAGTAGGACTTCAACTGGACAGGGGGCGAACTATGGCTACACCTTC.

The gene calls are TRBV6-1 and TRBJ1-1, with D perhaps TRBD1 (5 bases). The CDR3 consists of 11 residues. Looked up from germline, CDR1 is MNHNS and CDR2 is SASEGT. V was pared by 3 bases and J by 7 bases, with 6 bases between. CDR3 nucleotides: TGTGCCAGCAGTGACGGGGGTGAAGCTTTCTTT. Protein sequence: CASSDGGEAFF.

CDR3 amino acids: CAWSEGTGGARETQYF. The CDR3 nucleotides read TGTGCCTGGAGTGAGGGGACAGGGGGCGCGAGAGAGACCCAGTACTTC. The V call is TRBV30, the J call TRBJ2-5; 12 bases are a match to TRBD1. The CDR3 runs 16 residues. The J segment lost 4 bases and the V segment lost 1 base, leaving 7 bases of the junction unmatched. Germline values: CDR1 GTSNPN, CDR2 SVGIG (reference sequence).

The chain links TRBV6-5 to TRBJ2-2, with D unresolved. Trimming shortened V by 4 bases and J by 1 base, and 10 bases separated the two germline ends. The CDR3 totals 15 residues. Germline CDR1 MNHEY, CDR2 SVGAGI. This CDR3 is CASSSPGMNTGELFF. CDR3 in DNA: TGTGCCAGCAGTTCCCCAGGAATGAACACCGGGGAGCTGTTTTTT.

The chain uses TRBV13 and TRBJ2-7; 7 nucleotides line up with TRBD1. The CDR3 contains 15 residues. The ends lost 4 bases at V and 0 bases at J; junction bases unmatched: 6. Germline V CDR1 and CDR2: PRHDT, FYEKMQ (reference sequence). The CDR3 protein is CASSSYRDSSYEQYF. The CDR3 DNA reads TGTGCCAGCAGCTCCTATAGGGACAGCTCCTACGAGCAGTACTTC.

The CDR3 sequence is CATRMGPEAFF. The DNA for the CDR3 is TGTGCCACTCGAATGGGCCCTGAAGCTTTCTTT. V gene TRBV27 combines with J gene TRBJ1-1; D remains unclear. The CDR3 is 11 amino acids. V lost 10 bases, J lost 6 bases, and 12 bases lay in between. Germline V gives CDR1 MNHEY, CDR2 SMNVEV (reference sequence).

J is TRBJ1-1 and V is TRBV9; TRBD1 might be the D (5 bases). Germline values: CDR1 SGDLS, CDR2 YYNGEE. V was shortened by 0 bases and J by 5 bases, with 17 bases between the two germline ends. The CDR3 consists of 16 residues. Here the CDR3 reads CASSVDGGGGGTEAFF. The CDR3 DNA is TGTGCCAGCAGCGTAGACGGTGGGGGGGGAGGGACTGAAGCTTTCTTT.

The chain links TRBV5-1 to TRBJ2-1; 9 positions agree with TRBD2. Germline CDR1 is SGHRS and CDR2 is YFSETQ. V shed 0 bases and J 0 bases; nucleotides not matched to a gene: 1. The length of the CDR3 is 16 residues. CDR3 sequence (DNA): TGCGCCAGCAGCTTGGTTAGCGGGAGCTCCTACAATGAGCAGTTCTTC. As protein: CASSLVSGSSYNEQFF.

V gene TRBV25-1 combines with J gene TRBJ2-5; TRBD2 might be the D (5 bases). The J call may be mistaken, given a closer DNA end match to TRBJ2-7. The CDR3 has 15 residues. Germline assignment: CDR1 MGHDK and CDR2 SYGVNS. CDR3 DNA: TGTGCCAGCGCCCCCGGCGGGCCTTTGGGAGACGAGCAGTACTTC. It is translated as CASAPGGPLGDEQYF.

The V gene is TRBV4-1, the J gene TRBJ2-3; TRBD1 might be the D (6 bases). The CDR3 length is 17 residues. V was shortened by 3 bases and J by 0 bases, with 16 bases between the two germline ends. Germline V gives CDR1 MGHRA, CDR2 YSYEKL. CDR3 sequence reads: CASSQSVAGASTDTQYF. For the CDR3, the DNA is TGCGCCAGCAGCCAGTCAGTGGCAGGGGCCAGCACAGATACGCAGTATTTT.

This clone came up a few times. This rearrangement joins TRBV6-5 to TRBJ1-4; D is perhaps TRBD1 (6 bases). This CDR3 is 16 amino acids long. The germline V and J ends were trimmed by 0 bases and 5 bases, with 13 bases remaining between them. Germline values: CDR1 MNHEY, CDR2 SVGAGI. This CDR3 is CASSYSRYRVNEKLFF. CDR3 coding DNA: TGTGCCAGCAGTTACTCGAGGTACAGGGTGAATGAAAAACTGTTTTTT.

The chain has TRBV28 and TRBJ1-1, with 9 bases that match TRBD1. V dropped 4 bases and J dropped 1; count of bases not matched to a gene: 13. This CDR3 region has 18 residues. Germline assignment: CDR1 MDHEN and CDR2 SYDVKM. CDR3 in DNA: TGTGCCAGCAGTTCAGCTACAGGGGGCGCGGAAAGGAACACTGAAGCTTTCTTT. Residues: CASSSATGGAERNTEAFF.

This clone was seen a handful of times. The J gene is TRBJ2-1, the V gene TRBV4-1, with 9 bases lining up with TRBD2. CDR1 and CDR2 from the germline V gene are MGHRA and YSYEKL. The V segment lost 0 bases and the J segment 6 bases; nucleotides outside the gene matches: 3. The CDR3 loop spans 15 amino acids. The CDR3 loop reads CASSQDSRGGNEQFF. Here the CDR3 DNA reads TGCGCCAGCAGCCAAGATTCGCGGGGGGGCAATGAGCAGTTCTTC.

This clone was observed a handful of times. The V call is TRBV27, the J call TRBJ1-3, with D unresolved. The germline V gene encodes CDR1 MNHEY and CDR2 SMNVEV (reference sequence). V was pared by 8 bases and J by 0 bases, with 8 bases between. This CDR3 is 13 amino acids long. The chain's CDR3 is CASGGGSGNTIYF. The CDR3 DNA follows: TGTGCCAGCGGCGGCGGCTCTGGAAACACCATATATTTT.

The chain is built from TRBV2 and TRBJ1-1; D gene uncertain. This CDR3 has 12 amino acids. Germline-derived CDR1 and CDR2 are SNHLY and FYNNEI. V lost 6 bases, J lost 5 bases, and 10 bases lay in between. The CDR3 reads CASSSVRTEAFF. The CDR3 bases are TGTGCCAGCAGCAGCGTTCGGACTGAAGCTTTCTTT. Filled out from reference TRBV2 and TRBJ1-1, the complete variable domain reads EPEVTQTPSHQVTQMGQEVILRCVPISNHLYFYWYRQILGQKVEFLVSFYNNEISEKSEIFDDQFSVERPDGSNFTLKIRSTKLEDSAMYFCASSSVRTEAFFGQGTRLTVV.

The chain is built from TRBV18 and TRBJ2-3, with 11 bases that match TRBD1. The CDR3 has 16 residues. V lost 0 bases and J lost 4; bases outside the gene matches: 3. Germline V gene sequence: CDR1 KGHSH, CDR2 LQKENI. CDR3 sequence reads: CASSPPGQGVSDTQYF. The CDR3 nucleotides are TGTGCCAGCTCACCACCGGGACAGGGGGTCTCAGATACGCAGTATTTT.

The chain combines TRBV4-1 with TRBJ2-1; 14 bases agree with TRBD2. The CDR3 contains 15 residues. The V segment lost 7 bases and the J segment 10 bases; nucleotides outside the gene matches: 9. The germline gives CDR1 MGHRA, CDR2 YSYEKL. The CDR3, as DNA: TGCGCCAGCACCCAGGGACTAGCGGGGGTGGGAGAGCAGTTCTTC. This codes for CASTQGLAGVGEQFF.

The rearrangement joins TRBV27 to TRBJ2-1; perhaps TRBD2 as D (7 bases). With 6 bases removed from V and 3 bases from J, the gap between germline ends came to 15 bases. This CDR3 has 15 residues. Germline V lookup: CDR1 MNHEY, CDR2 SMNVEV (reference sequence). The CDR3 sequence: CASSRRGGFYNEQFF. For the CDR3, the DNA is TGTGCCAGCAGCCGAAGGGGGGGTTTCTACAATGAGCAGTTCTTC.